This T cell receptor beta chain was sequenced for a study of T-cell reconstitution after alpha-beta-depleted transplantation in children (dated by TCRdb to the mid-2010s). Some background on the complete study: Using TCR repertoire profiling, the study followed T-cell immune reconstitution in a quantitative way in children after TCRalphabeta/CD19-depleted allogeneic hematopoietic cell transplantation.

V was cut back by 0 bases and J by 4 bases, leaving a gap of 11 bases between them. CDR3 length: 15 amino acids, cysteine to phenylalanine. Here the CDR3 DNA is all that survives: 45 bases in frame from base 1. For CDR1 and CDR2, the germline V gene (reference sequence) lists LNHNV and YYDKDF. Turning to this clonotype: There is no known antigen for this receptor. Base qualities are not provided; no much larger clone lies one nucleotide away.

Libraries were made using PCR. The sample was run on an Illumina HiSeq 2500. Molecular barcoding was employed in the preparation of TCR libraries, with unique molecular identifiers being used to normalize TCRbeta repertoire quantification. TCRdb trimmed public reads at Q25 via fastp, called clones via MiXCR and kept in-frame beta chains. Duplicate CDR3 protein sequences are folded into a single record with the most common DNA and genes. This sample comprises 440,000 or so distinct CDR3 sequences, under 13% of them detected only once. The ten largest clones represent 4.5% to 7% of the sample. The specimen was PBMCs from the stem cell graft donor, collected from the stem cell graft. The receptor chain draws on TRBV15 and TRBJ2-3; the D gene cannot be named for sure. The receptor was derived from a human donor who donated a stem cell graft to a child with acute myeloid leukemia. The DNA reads TGTGCCACCAGCAGAGATGGGGTTAGATCAGATACGCAGTATTTT. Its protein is CATSRDGVRSDTQYF.